The rows below give T cell receptor beta chains drawn from one sample of a study of T cell responses to AZD1222 COVID-19 vaccine. Data came from immunoSEQ multiplex PCR; TCRdb stores just in-frame clones and leaves some out. The table shows about 160,000 clones, with about 90% occurring only once. The sample was peripheral blood, taken on day 0 of MenACWY control vaccination. Receptors originate from an adult in good health. Both conserved end residues are part of each CDR3. Each record gives: CDR3 protein, CDR3 DNA, V gene, D gene, clone size, J gene. D genes are given only for firm matches. Clone size is not always given. Where it is, it says once, few, many or a class for expanded clones.

CDR3: CASSVNWALFSGANVLTF; DNA: TGTGCCAGCAGCGTAAATTGGGCTCTATTCTCTGGGGCCAACGTCCTGACTTTC; V: TRBV9; D: NA; size: NA; J: TRBJ2-6
CDR3: CARSLRLAGVVPSSYEQYF; DNA: TGTGCCAGAAGCTTACGACTAGCGGGAGTTGTGCCCAGCTCCTACGAGCAGTACTTC; V: TRBV7-5; D: NA; size: NA; J: TRBJ2-7
CDR3: CASGLRGATEAFF; DNA: TGTGCTAGTGGTTTGCGTGGGGCCACTGAAGCTTTCTTT; V: TRBV12-5; D: NA; size: NA; J: TRBJ1-1
CDR3: CASKVLANEKLFF; DNA: TGTGCCAGCAAGGTCCTCGCTAATGAAAAACTGTTTTTT; V: TRBV6-5; D: NA; size: once; J: TRBJ1-4
CDR3: CASSLGLGTDTQYF; DNA: TGTGCCAGCAGCCTGGGGCTCGGAACAGATACGCAGTATTTT; V: TRBV7-3; D: NA; size: once; J: TRBJ2-3
CDR3: CASSQTQPGELFF; DNA: TGTGCCAGCAGCCAGACCCAGCCCGGGGAGCTGTTTTTT; V: TRBV7-3; D: NA; size: once; J: TRBJ2-2
CDR3: CASSLASGTEAFF; DNA: TGCGCCAGCAGCTTGGCTTCGGGAACTGAAGCTTTCTTT; V: TRBV5-1; D: NA; size: once; J: TRBJ1-1
CDR3: CASTSLRATKQYF; DNA: TGTGCCAGCACCTCGTTGCGGGCAACTAAGCAGTACTTC; V: TRBV11-2; D: NA; size: NA; J: TRBJ2-7
CDR3: CASRNQGSGANVLTF; DNA: TGTGCCAGCAGAAACCAGGGCTCTGGGGCCAACGTCCTGACTTTC; V: TRBV28; D: NA; size: NA; J: TRBJ2-6
CDR3: CSVGQGDGYGYTF; DNA: TGCAGCGTCGGACAGGGGGACGGCTATGGCTACACCTTC; V: TRBV29-1; D: TRBD1; size: NA; J: TRBJ1-2
CDR3: CAISESMGLGSYEQYF; DNA: TGTGCCATCAGTGAGAGCATGGGGCTGGGTTCCTACGAGCAGTACTTC; V: TRBV10-3; D: NA; size: NA; J: TRBJ2-7
CDR3: CATSDLGSKETQYF; DNA: TGTGCCACCAGTGATCTCGGGTCTAAAGAGACCCAGTACTTC; V: TRBV24-1; D: NA; size: once; J: TRBJ2-5
CDR3: CASSLAGGRVLGYTF; DNA: TGTGCCAGCAGTTTAGCAGGGGGGAGGGTGCTAGGCTACACCTTC; V: TRBV28; D: TRBD1; size: NA; J: TRBJ1-2
CDR3: CASSLGGSSYNEQFF; DNA: TGTGCCAGCAGCCTTGGCGGTAGCTCCTACAATGAGCAGTTCTTC; V: TRBV11-2; D: NA; size: NA; J: TRBJ2-1
CDR3: CASSPTGGGNTIYF; DNA: TGTGCCAGCAGTCCTACAGGGGGTGGAAACACCATATATTTT; V: TRBV6-6; D: TRBD1; size: NA; J: TRBJ1-3
CDR3: CASSPPRGRAGGELFF; DNA: TGTGCCAGCTCACCGCCTCGCGGGAGGGCCGGCGGGGAGCTGTTTTTT; V: TRBV18; D: TRBD2; size: NA; J: TRBJ2-2
CDR3: CASGRRGGYTEAFF; DNA: TGTGCCAGTGGCCGAAGGGGGGGGTACACTGAAGCTTTCTTT; V: TRBV19; D: NA; size: NA; J: TRBJ1-1
CDR3: CASRQENRGNTIYF; DNA: TGTGCCAGCAGACAAGAAAACCGGGGAAACACCATATATTTT; V: TRBV7-9; D: NA; size: NA; J: TRBJ1-3
CDR3: CASSIVETGVQPQHF; DNA: TGTGCCAGTAGTATAGTGGAGACAGGGGTCCAGCCCCAGCATTTT; V: TRBV19; D: TRBD1; size: NA; J: TRBJ1-5
CDR3: CASSQVTVLNTEAFF; DNA: TGTGCCAGCAGCCAAGTTACGGTCCTGAACACTGAAGCTTTCTTT; V: TRBV3-1/TRBV3-2; D: NA; size: NA; J: TRBJ1-1
CDR3: CASRGDRGRVDQQFF; DNA: TGTGCCAGCAGGGGCGACAGGGGGCGCGTGGACCAGCAGTTCTTC; V: TRBV6-5; D: TRBD1; size: NA; J: TRBJ2-1
CDR3: CASAGDGLGYTF; DNA: TGTGCCAGCGCCGGGGACGGGTTGGGCTACACCTTC; V: TRBV3-1/TRBV3-2; D: NA; size: NA; J: TRBJ1-2
CDR3: CASSREGLGKNIQYF; DNA: TGTGCCAGCTCGCGGGAGGGCCTAGGCAAAAACATTCAGTACTTC; V: TRBV11-3; D: TRBD2; size: NA; J: TRBJ2-4
CDR3: CASSSPGLAGLSTYEQYF; DNA: TGTGCCAGCAGCTCTCCGGGACTAGCGGGCCTTTCGACCTACGAGCAGTACTTC; V: TRBV7-9; D: TRBD2; size: NA; J: TRBJ2-7
CDR3: CASRDRGQETQYF; DNA: TGTGCCAGTAGGGACAGAGGACAAGAGACCCAGTACTTC; V: TRBV19; D: NA; size: NA; J: TRBJ2-5
CDR3: CASSLDSFNSPLHF; DNA: TGTGCCAGCAGCTTAGACAGTTTTAATTCACCCCTCCACTTT; V: TRBV11-2; D: NA; size: few; J: TRBJ1-6
CDR3: CASSYSSGGAEAFF; DNA: TGTGCCAGCAGTTACTCGTCCGGTGGAGCAGAAGCTTTCTTT; V: TRBV6-5; D: NA; size: NA; J: TRBJ1-1
CDR3: CASSLRTSGSTDTQYF; DNA: TGTGCCAGCAGCTTGAGGACTAGCGGGAGTACAGATACGCAGTATTTT; V: TRBV11-2; D: TRBD2; size: NA; J: TRBJ2-3
CDR3: CASSSAGDKGHF; DNA: TGTGCCAGCAGTTCCGCAGGGGATAAAGGGCATTTT; V: TRBV6-1; D: NA; size: NA; J: TRBJ1-5
CDR3: CASSRDRPTGELFF; DNA: TGTGCCAGCAGCCGGGACAGGCCCACCGGGGAGCTGTTTTTT; V: TRBV6-6; D: TRBD1; size: NA; J: TRBJ2-2
CDR3: CASSLLGLAGRNQETQYF; DNA: TGCGCCAGCAGCTTGTTGGGACTAGCGGGTAGAAACCAAGAGACCCAGTACTTC; V: TRBV5-1; D: TRBD2; size: NA; J: TRBJ2-5
CDR3: CASSLVRENEQFF; DNA: TGCGCCAGCAGCTTGGTACGGGAGAATGAGCAGTTCTTC; V: TRBV5-1; D: NA; size: NA; J: TRBJ2-1
CDR3: CASSPGPSNSPLHF; DNA: TGTGCCAGCTCACCGGGACCGTCGAATTCACCCCTCCACTTT; V: TRBV18; D: NA; size: once; J: TRBJ1-6
CDR3: CAWSRTGAGELFF; DNA: TGTGCCTGGAGCCGGACAGGGGCCGGGGAGCTGTTTTTT; V: TRBV30; D: TRBD1; size: NA; J: TRBJ2-2
CDR3: CASSQDSVSKETQYF; DNA: TGCGCCAGCAGCCAAGATTCGGTTTCGAAGGAGACCCAGTACTTC; V: TRBV4-3; D: NA; size: once; J: TRBJ2-5
CDR3: CASSQVSTQGAQYF; DNA: TGCGCCAGCAGCCAAGTGAGCACCCAGGGGGCCCAGTACTTC; V: TRBV4-1; D: TRBD1; size: NA; J: TRBJ2-5
CDR3: CASRPQSRGHEKLFF; DNA: TGTGCCAGCAGGCCCCAGTCCAGGGGGCATGAAAAACTGTTTTTT; V: TRBV7-2; D: TRBD1; size: NA; J: TRBJ1-4
CDR3: CAIKAGETEAFF; DNA: TGTGCCATCAAGGCGGGAGAAACTGAAGCTTTCTTT; V: TRBV10-3; D: NA; size: NA; J: TRBJ1-1
CDR3: CAISDLTGGNTIYF; DNA: TGTGCCATCAGTGACCTCACAGGGGGAAACACCATATATTTT; V: TRBV10-3; D: NA; size: NA; J: TRBJ1-3
CDR3: CASSSQGETTEAFF; DNA: TGTGCCAGCAGCTCACAGGGGGAGACCACTGAAGCTTTCTTT; V: TRBV21-1; D: NA; size: NA; J: TRBJ1-1
CDR3: CASTPSGRGNQPQHF; DNA: TGTGCCAGCACCCCCAGCGGCAGGGGAAATCAGCCCCAGCATTTT; V: TRBV2; D: NA; size: NA; J: TRBJ1-5
CDR3: CASREGNEKLFF; DNA: TGTGCCAGCAGAGAGGGTAACGAAAAACTGTTTTTT; V: TRBV6-5; D: NA; size: NA; J: TRBJ1-4
CDR3: CASARQAGSYEQYF; DNA: TGTGCCAGCGCCCGGCAGGCTGGGTCCTACGAGCAGTACTTC; V: TRBV19; D: NA; size: once; J: TRBJ2-7
CDR3: CASSLNGQALSNTEAFF; DNA: TGTGCCAGCAGCCTAAACGGCCAGGCGCTATCGAACACTGAAGCTTTCTTT; V: TRBV7-8; D: NA; size: NA; J: TRBJ1-1
CDR3: CATSDGPNTGELFF; DNA: TGTGCCACCAGCGACGGACCGAACACCGGGGAGCTGTTTTTT; V: TRBV24-1; D: NA; size: NA; J: TRBJ2-2
CDR3: CASSPRSRGTEAFF; DNA: TGTGCCAGCAGCCCTAGGTCGAGGGGCACTGAAGCTTTCTTT; V: TRBV27; D: NA; size: NA; J: TRBJ1-1
CDR3: CASGAVYEQYF; DNA: TGTGCCAGTGGGGCGGTCTACGAGCAGTACTTC; V: TRBV19; D: NA; size: NA; J: TRBJ2-7
CDR3: CASSAGQAGNYGYTF; DNA: TGTGCCAGCTCAGCGGGACAGGCCGGCAACTATGGCTACACCTTC; V: TRBV18; D: TRBD1; size: NA; J: TRBJ1-2
CDR3: CASSEAIVAGEVQYTDTQYF; DNA: TGCGCCAGCAGTGAGGCTATTGTAGCGGGAGAGGTCCAATACACAGATACGCAGTATTTT; V: TRBV10-1; D: TRBD2; size: NA; J: TRBJ2-3
CDR3: CASSWGLSYEQYF; DNA: TGTGCCAGCAGCTGGGGACTCTCCTACGAGCAGTACTTC; V: TRBV11-2; D: NA; size: NA; J: TRBJ2-7
CDR3: CASSPTGNWDSPLHF; DNA: TGTGCCAGTTCCCCAACAGGGAATTGGGATTCACCCCTCCACTTT; V: TRBV19; D: NA; size: NA; J: TRBJ1-6
CDR3: CAISYRGGNTIYF; DNA: TGTGCCATCAGTTACAGGGGTGGAAACACCATATATTTT; V: TRBV10-3; D: TRBD1; size: NA; J: TRBJ1-3
CDR3: CASSDSPGSYEQYF; DNA: TGTGCCAGCAGTGACTCACCAGGGTCCTACGAGCAGTACTTC; V: TRBV6-4; D: NA; size: NA; J: TRBJ2-7
CDR3: CASSPIRGIHRTEAFF; DNA: TGTGCCAGCAGCCCAATTAGAGGCATACACCGCACTGAAGCTTTCTTT; V: TRBV28; D: NA; size: NA; J: TRBJ1-1
CDR3: CAARGQPLYEQYF; DNA: TGTGCCGCCAGGGGGCAGCCCTTGTACGAGCAGTACTTC; V: TRBV30; D: TRBD1; size: NA; J: TRBJ2-7
CDR3: CASSPPVRVAGDNTF; DNA: TGTGCCAGCTCACCACCGGTTCGAGTGGCGGGGGACAACACCTTC; V: TRBV18; D: NA; size: NA; J: TRBJ1-2